A single T cell receptor (beta chain) is shown here with its context. This clone has only a few counts. Its antigen is currently not known. Per-base qualities were not stored, and no clone one base away is much larger. V trim: 7 bases; J trim: 4 bases; unmatched bases: 9. For CDR1 and CDR2, the germline V gene lists ENHRY and SYGVKD. The CDR3, cysteine through phenylalanine, is 14 amino acids long. The sequence is cut down to CDR3 DNA, 42 bases in frame from base 1. This entry belongs to a study of beta chain features in type 1 diabetes (dated by TCRdb to the late 2010s). Background on the whole study: Mean age, gender distribution, total cell number and subset yield were not different between patients and healthy donors. A total of roughly 100 million sorted cells were examined across all samples, and the number of cells per subset was strongly correlated with RNA yield. The study compared the TCRB repertoires of sorted circulating CD4+ T cell subsets in recently diagnosed type 1 diabetes patients with those in matched healthy donors. Naive and central memory subsets were obtained from all 28 donors, but regulatory and stem cell-like memory subsets were isolated from only 8 patients and roughly eight healthy donors. On the study overall, not on this receptor specifically: Naive, central memory and regulatory TCRB repertoires appeared to be more alike among patients than among healthy donors. PCR may preferentially amplify shorter templates, but because patient and control samples were amplified and corrected together, any resulting skew would affect both groups equally. Patients with type 1 diabetes made fewer insertions and deleted more nucleotides at VDJ recombination sites, implying thymic rearrangement abnormalities. A moderate but significant shortening of TCRB CDR3 length was observed in type 1 diabetes patients in all four CD4+ subsets. Because cDNA rather than genomic DNA was sequenced, highly expressing activated cells could have been over-represented, although no difference in activation and CD3 levels was found between groups. Because the HLA sub-analyses included only small numbers of individuals, any influence of HLA type on TCRB rearrangement was left unresolved.

Each donor gave one peripheral blood draw, about 100 mL on average, collected into heparinised tubes. A BD FACSAria II was used to sort naive, central memory, regulatory and stem cell-like memory CD4+ T cells with a panel that included CD45RO, CCR7, CD25, CD127, CD95 and CD27. All sorted populations exceeded 95% purity. PBMCs were separated immediately by Lymphoprep density gradient centrifugation and were stained directly, without being cultured. So that batch effects would be minimized, each experiment stained and sorted samples in pairs, pairing one healthy donor with one patient. The High Capacity cDNA Reverse Transcription Kit was used to reverse transcribe all of the isolated RNA, meaning that expressed TCRB transcripts were what got sequenced. Deep immunoSEQ sequencing was applied to naive, central memory and regulatory T cell samples, giving an average of about 3.6 million total reads per sample. Sorted cells were lysed in RLT buffer and RNA was extracted with DNase-treated RNeasy Micro or Mini kits, depending on cell number. Each cell subset was processed on its own to prevent cross-contamination, while patient and healthy donor samples were processed together. Using the immunoSEQ multiplex PCR, TCRB sequences were amplified from cDNA into 87-bp fragments spanning the CDR3 region. Sequencing of the amplicons was done on the Illumina HiSeq platform. Per the authors' processing: PCR bias was computationally corrected using synthetic template baselines, reads within Hamming distance 2 were collapsed, and singletons that could not be merged were discarded. Reads were aligned to IMGT to assign V, D and J genes, CDR3 length, and insertions or deletions at six rearrangement sites. Clonotype counts were normalized to sorted cell number within each subset before computing true diversity and Gini coefficients with the tcR R package. The overlap coefficient, calculated on TCRB nucleotide sequences, was used to measure repertoire sharing. Out-of-frame TCRB sequences from naive cells were analyzed as a proxy for the pre-selection repertoire. TCRdb limited this immuneACCESS table to in-frame rearrangements with V and J called. A share of clones is missing; checked studies link under half to unresolved V genes, and the rest is unexplained. That table gives V, J and clone size, and the DNA gave D and trimming. The sample includes under 850,000 clones, with roughly 13% observed a single time. The top ten hold 0.022% of the sample.

The sample comprised naive CD4+ T cells from blood. In light of the paper, this sample's cell subset or site label describes: true naive CD4+ T cells. Recombination linked TRBV10-3 to TRBJ1-1, and 7 bases in between align with TRBD1. The receptor comes from a man between 18 and 35 years old with type 1 diabetes. The CDR3 sequence is CAIMPTGSGTEAFF. The DNA sequence is TGTGCCATCATGCCGACAGGGTCGGGCACTGAAGCTTTCTTT.